This TCR beta chain was captured by sequencing in a study of T cells in Graves' hyperthyroidism and ophthalmopathy. RNA transcripts gave rise to amplified TCR beta CDR3 regions. The primer set for the first-round RT-PCR of the TCR CDR3 was HTBI. Using its own MiXCR run on the multiplex PCR reads, TCRdb lists one record per CDR3 protein. In the table there are fewer than 350,000 distinct CDR3 sequences, around a fifth of which are singletons. Germline V gene sequence: CDR1 MDHEN, CDR2 SYDVKM. V shed 8 bases, J shed 6 bases, and the junction held 10 bases outside the gene matches. The CDR3 is 13 residues long.

The receptor was derived from a man over 45 with Graves' ophthalmopathy. This chain uses TRBV28 with TRBJ2-7; 7 positions agree with TRBD1. The sequencing input was blood. CDR3 sequence (DNA): TGTGCCAGCCTTAATCGGGACAGTTTCGAGCAGTACTTC. Its translation is CASLNRDSFEQYF.